Shown below are 20 T cell receptor beta chains from a single sample sequenced in a study of shared clonotypes between healthy human individuals. Assay: immunoSEQ multiplex PCR; the TCRdb copy retains only in-frame clones and omits some. The sample holds a few million clones, roughly 95% seen once. Terminally differentiated effector memory CD45RA+ cells were excluded by CCR7 positive selection of CD45RO-negative cells. The sequenced sample was naive CD8+ T cells from PBMCs. The receptors derive from a man younger than 35 in good health. Some clones in this sample may be carry-over from other donors' samples.

The rearrangement links TRBV29-1 to TRBJ2-5; D call uncertain. Germline assignment: CDR1 SQVTM and CDR2 ANQGSEA. The V end lost 3 bases, the J end lost 11 bases, and 25 bases lay between the germline ends. CDR3 length equals 15 residues. CDR3 in amino acids: CSVELRRAARKEQYF. CDR3 in DNA: TGCAGCGTTGAGCTACGCCGGGCCGCCAGGAAGGAGCAGTACTTC.

The genes are TRBV19 and TRBJ2-3, with a weak D call TRBD2 (6 bases). Trimming took off 6 bases at V and 1 base at J, with 11 bases between the two ends. This CDR3 has 14 residues. Germline V gene data show CDR1 as LNHDA and CDR2 as SQIVND (reference sequence). The CDR3, as DNA: TGTGCCAGTAGCGAGCGGGCAGGCACAGATACGCAGTATTTT. Encoded protein: CASSERAGTDTQYF.

The chain has TRBV2 and TRBJ2-1, with 8 bases fitting TRBD2. V lost 4 bases, J lost 1 base, and 9 bases stayed unmatched. This CDR3 comprises 17 residues. Germline V gene sequence: CDR1 SNHLY, CDR2 FYNNEI. CDR3 bases: TGTGCCAGCAGTGGGACTCTAGCGGGTTATTCCTACAATGAGCAGTTCTTC. This gives the protein CASSGTLAGYSYNEQFF.

The CDR3 nucleotides read TGTGCCAGCAGCTTAGGCGTTTTAGCGGGAGTCGGCTACGAGCAGTACTTC. This encodes CASSLGVLAGVGYEQYF. This sequence joins TRBV11-2 and TRBJ2-7, with TRBD2 matching 9 bases. Germline CDR1 and CDR2: SGHAT and FQNNGV. The CDR3 covers 17 residues. V shed 1 base and J 3 bases; nucleotides not matched to a gene: 10. The whole variable domain, filled in from reference TRBV11-2 and TRBJ2-7, reads EAGVAQSPRYKIIEKRQSVAFWCNPISGHATLYWYQQILGQGPKLLIQFQNNGVVDDSQLPKDRFSAERLKGVDSTLKIQPAKLEDSAVYLCASSLGVLAGVGYEQYFGPGTRLTVT.

This chain uses TRBV27 with TRBJ2-7; D is possibly TRBD1 (6 bases). This CDR3 comprises 15 residues. The V end was cut by 6 bases, the J end by 4 bases, with 19 bases between. Germline V gene data show CDR1 as MNHEY and CDR2 as SMNVEV (reference sequence). CDR3 DNA sequence: TGTGCCAGCAGGGGGGCCTTAGCCCCAGATTACGAGCAGTACTTC. This sequence encodes CASRGALAPDYEQYF.

This clone came up a few times. The V gene is TRBV15, the J gene TRBJ1-1; the D is unclear. The germline V gene encodes CDR1 LNHNV and CDR2 YYDKDF (reference sequence). The V end lost 8 bases, the J end lost 0 bases, and 7 bases lay between the germline ends. CDR3 size: 12 residues. CDR3 DNA: TGTGCCACCGGCGGGATGAACACTGAAGCTTTCTTT. Residues: CATGGMNTEAFF.

The chain links TRBV28 to TRBJ1-5; no definite D call. The germline V gene has CDR1 MDHEN and CDR2 SYDVKM. The V and J ends lost 5 bases and 0 bases respectively, with 5 bases between them. This CDR3 has 13 amino acids. In DNA form, the CDR3 reads TGTGCCAGCAGTGGGTATAGCAATCAGCCCCAGCATTTT. This translates into CASSGYSNQPQHF.

The rearrangement uses TRBV27 and TRBJ1-2; 8 nucleotides align to TRBD1. The CDR3 is 16 amino acids. The V segment lost 4 bases and the J segment 4 bases; nucleotides outside the gene matches: 11. Germline V gene lookup returns CDR1 MNHEY and CDR2 SMNVEV (reference sequence). The CDR3 DNA reads TGTGCCAGCAGTTCAAGGACAGGGACCGGTGTCTATGGCTACACCTTC. Encoded protein: CASSSRTGTGVYGYTF.

The V gene is TRBV28, the J gene TRBJ2-1; 7 bases match TRBD1. The CDR3 consists of 16 residues. The J segment lost 2 bases and the V segment lost 5 bases, leaving 9 bases of the junction unmatched. Germline values: CDR1 MDHEN, CDR2 SYDVKM. The CDR3 spells CASSGTAEKTYNEQFF. CDR3 in DNA: TGTGCCAGCAGTGGGACAGCCGAAAAGACCTACAATGAGCAGTTCTTC.

The J gene is TRBJ1-3, the V gene TRBV5-4; no firm D call. V was cut by 6 bases and J by 3 bases, with 10 bases left in between. Per germline, CDR1 SGHNT and CDR2 YYREEE (reference sequence). CDR3 length: 13 amino acids. CDR3 in amino acids: CASTPVGGNTIYF. CDR3 DNA sequence: TGTGCCAGCACCCCGGTGGGTGGAAACACCATATATTTT.

This clone occurred once. The gene calls are TRBV7-9 and TRBJ2-7, with TRBD2 matching over 12 bases. CDR3 size: 16 residues. The junction had 11 bases not matched to a gene; V was cut back by 8 bases and J by 3 bases. Per the germline V gene, CDR1 is SEHNR and CDR2 is FQNEAQ (reference sequence). DNA of the CDR3: TGTGCCAGCGAAGCGGCTAGCGGGAGGGAAAACTACGAGCAGTACTTC. It specifies CASEAASGRENYEQYF.

The V gene is TRBV7-8, the J gene TRBJ1-2; possible D gene TRBD1, 6 bases. This CDR3 is built from 16 residues. The germline V gene encodes CDR1 SGHVS and CDR2 FQNEAQ. V lost 0 bases to trimming and J lost 6 bases, with 17 bases between them. The DNA of the CDR3 is TGTGCCAGCAGCTTAGCGGGGGGCGCGAGGCTCAATGGCTACACCTTC. The encoded protein is CASSLAGGARLNGYTF. Filled out from reference TRBV7-8 and TRBJ1-2, the complete variable domain reads GAGVSQSPRYKVAKRGQDVALRCDPISGHVSLFWYQQALGQGPEFLTYFQNEAQLDKSGLPSDRFFAERPEGSVSTLKIQRTQQEDSAVYLCASSLAGGARLNGYTFGSGTRLTVV.

This clone appeared once. The chain links TRBV7-9 to TRBJ1-2; D is unclear. Looked up from germline, CDR1 is SEHNR and CDR2 is FQNEAQ (reference sequence). This CDR3 is built from 16 residues. The V end was cut by 2 bases, the J end by 0 bases, with 13 bases between. The CDR3 region is CASSLPPGITNYGYTF. The CDR3 DNA is TGTGCCAGCAGCTTACCCCCAGGAATCACTAACTATGGCTACACCTTC. Variable domain in full (rest from reference TRBV7-9 and TRBJ1-2): DTGVSQNPRHKITKRGQNVTFRCDPISEHNRLYWYRQTLGQGPEFLTYFQNEAQLEKSRLLSDRFSAERPKGSFSTLEIQRTEQGDSAMYLCASSLPPGITNYGYTFGSGTRLTVV.

V usage is TRBV28 and J usage is TRBJ1-3, with D unresolved. Looked up from germline, CDR1 is MDHEN and CDR2 is SYDVKM. This CDR3 has 17 amino acids. Deletions cut 3 bases from V and 4 bases from J, with 19 bases between. CDR3 bases: TGTGCCAGCAGTTTTATAAGTATCCCGTCTGCCGGAAACACCATATATTTT. Translation gives CASSFISIPSAGNTIYF.

The chain employs TRBV27 and TRBJ1-1; 7 positions agree with TRBD1. Germline V gene sequence: CDR1 MNHEY, CDR2 SMNVEV (reference sequence). The length of the CDR3 is 15 residues. Trimming at V came to 2 bases and at J to 4 bases, leaving 7 bases not matched to a gene. The CDR3 is CASSLRTGVGTEAFF. CDR3 nucleotide sequence: TGTGCCAGCAGTTTACGAACAGGGGTGGGCACTGAAGCTTTCTTT.

A note on this clone: This specimen includes other DNA sequences encoding the same CDR3. The chain is built from TRBV10-3 and TRBJ2-2; TRBD1 aligns across 7 bases. CDR1 and CDR2 from the germline V gene are ENHRY and SYGVKD. With 6 bases clipped from V and 2 bases from J, the junction kept 3 bases outside the gene matches. The CDR3 contains 14 residues. The chain's CDR3 is CAIRTGPNTGELFF. The CDR3 DNA reads as TGTGCCATCAGGACAGGGCCCAACACCGGGGAGCTGTTTTTT.

The CDR3, as DNA: TGTGCCAGCAGCCACCCGGGGGAGGGTAGAGGCTACACCTTC. This translates into CASSHPGEGRGYTF. This sequence joins TRBV11-2 and TRBJ1-2; TRBD1 might be the D (5 bases). V dropped 5 bases and J dropped 8 bases, with 18 bases sitting between them. The CDR3 contains 14 residues. Per the germline V gene, CDR1 is SGHAT and CDR2 is FQNNGV.

The V gene is TRBV11-2, the J gene TRBJ1-5, with 8 bases that match TRBD1. Germline V gene lookup returns CDR1 SGHAT and CDR2 FQNNGV. With V trimmed by 4 bases and J by 3 bases, 5 bases remained unmatched. CDR3 length equals 15 residues. CDR3 DNA: TGTGCCAGCAGCTCTGGGGACAGGAACAATCAGCCCCAGCATTTT. This translates into CASSSGDRNNQPQHF.

The chain couples TRBV29-1 to TRBJ1-2, with 9 bases fitting TRBD1. CDR3 length: 12 residues. In germline, CDR1 is SQVTM, CDR2 ANQGSEA. Trimming removed 7 bases from V and 9 bases from J; junction bases left unmatched: 9. The CDR3 loop is CSAPRGTGSYTF. The CDR3 coding sequence is TGCAGCGCGCCCCGGGGGACAGGGAGCTACACCTTC.

The chain recombines TRBV29-1 with TRBJ1-2, with a possible D match to TRBD1 (6 bases). This CDR3 has 14 residues. CDR1 is SQVTM and CDR2 is ANQGSEA in the germline V gene. V lost 6 bases to trimming and J lost 2 bases, with 16 bases between them. The CDR3, as DNA: TGCAGCGTGAGAGAAGGAGACAGGAACTATGGCTACACCTTC. Protein sequence: CSVREGDRNYGYTF.